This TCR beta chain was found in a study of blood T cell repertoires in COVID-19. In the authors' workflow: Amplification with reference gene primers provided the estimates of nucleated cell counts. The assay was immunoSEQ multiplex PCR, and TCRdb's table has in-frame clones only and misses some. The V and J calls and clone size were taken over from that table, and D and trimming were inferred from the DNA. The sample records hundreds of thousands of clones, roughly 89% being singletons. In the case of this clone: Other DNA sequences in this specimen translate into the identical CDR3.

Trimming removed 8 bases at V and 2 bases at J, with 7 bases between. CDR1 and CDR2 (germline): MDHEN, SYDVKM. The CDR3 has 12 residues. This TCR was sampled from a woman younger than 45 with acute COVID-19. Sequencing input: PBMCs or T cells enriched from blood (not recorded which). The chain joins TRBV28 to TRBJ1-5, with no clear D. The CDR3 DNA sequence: TGTGCCAGCGGCGGCGGCAATCAGCCCCAGCATTTT. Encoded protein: CASGGGNQPQHF.